These T cell receptor beta chains were read from a single sample in a study of CD8 T cells in Susac syndrome. TCRdb fed the immunoSEQ multiplex PCR reads into MiXCR, producing one record per CDR3 protein. The data show around 170,000 distinct CDR3 sequences, 85% to 95% seen once. The sample was CD8+ T cells from PBMCs. The source of these receptors is a human donor with multiple sclerosis. The CDR3 runs from the conserved cysteine through the conserved F or W. The D gene is left open where the match is weak. Only part of the rows carry a size: once, few, many, or a class if the clone is expanded.

TRBV5-1	-	-	TRBJ1-2	TGCGCCAGCAGCCCCTTTTTGGGGGATGGCTACACCTTC	CASSPFLGDGYTF
TRBV2	-	-	TRBJ2-1	TGTGCCAGCAGCGACACCAACTACAATGAGCAGTTCTTC	CASSDTNYNEQFF
TRBV14	-	-	TRBJ2-7	TGTGCCAGCAGCCAACCCGACAGCTACGAGCAGTACTTC	CASSQPDSYEQYF
TRBV27	once	TRBD1	TRBJ2-7	TGTGCCAGCAGTTGGGGGGGACAGGGACACTACGAGCAGTACTTC	CASSWGGQGHYEQYF
TRBV2	-	-	TRBJ2-3	TGTGCCAGCACCCACCCCGGGGATACGCAGTATTTT	CASTHPGDTQYF
TRBV6-6	-	-	TRBJ2-2	TGTGCCAGCGAGGAGGACACCGGGGAGCTGTTTTTT	CASEEDTGELFF
TRBV27	-	-	TRBJ1-3	TGTGCCAGCAGTTTCCTCCCGGGCCCTGGAAACACCATATATTTT	CASSFLPGPGNTIYF
TRBV27	-	-	TRBJ2-1	TGTGCCAGCAGCCAGGGTCAGGATGAGCAGTTCTTC	CASSQGQDEQFF
TRBV27	-	-	TRBJ2-7	TGTGCCAGCAGCAGGGAAGGAGGAGAGCAGTACTTC	CASSREGGEQYF
TRBV30	-	-	TRBJ1-1	TGTGCCTGGAGCGGGGGCCCTGAAGCTTTCTTT	CAWSGGPEAFF
TRBV27	-	-	TRBJ2-1	TGTGCCAGCAGTTTAGAGGAGATTAGCAATGAGCAGTTCTTC	CASSLEEISNEQFF
TRBV29-1	-	-	TRBJ1-2	TGCAGCGTTGCCCCACCGGGGGGGTCCAGAGGTGGCTACACCTTC	CSVAPPGGSRGGYTF
TRBV24-1	-	TRBD2	TRBJ2-1	TGTGCCACCAGTGATTCGGGACTAGCGGAGCCGCAGTTCTTC	CATSDSGLAEPQFF
TRBV3-1	-	-	TRBJ2-4	TGTGCCAGCAGCCAAGACTTTTTTCAGGGTAGATTCAAAAACATTCAGTACTTC	CASSQDFFQGRFKNIQYF
TRBV6-1	-	-	TRBJ2-5	TGTGCCAGCAGTGAGTCAGTAGAAGGAGAGACCCAGTACTTC	CASSESVEGETQYF
TRBV29-1	-	-	TRBJ1-2	TGCAGCGTTGAAGATCGGAATGGCTACACCTTC	CSVEDRNGYTF
TRBV11-2	-	-	TRBJ1-6	TGTGCCAGCAGCTCACACCGGGACAATTCACCCCTCCACTTT	CASSSHRDNSPLHF
TRBV7-8	once	-	TRBJ1-6	TGTGCCAGCAGCGAAACGCCTCCGGGGGGTGGTAATTCACCCCTCCACTTT	CASSETPPGGGNSPLHF
TRBV27	-	-	TRBJ2-1	TGTGCCAGCAGCAAACAGTACGAGCAGTTCTTC	CASSKQYEQFF
TRBV30	once	TRBD1	TRBJ1-5	TGTGCCTGGAGTTTCGGGCAGGGGGCCCAGCCCCAGCATTTT	CAWSFGQGAQPQHF
TRBV4-1	-	-	TRBJ2-2	TGCGCCAGCAGCCAGGTATCGGGGACGAACACCGGGGAGCTGTTTTTT	CASSQVSGTNTGELFF
TRBV4-1	-	-	TRBJ2-7	TGCGCCAGCAGCCAGCTACAGGGACGCCCCTACGAGCAGTACTTC	CASSQLQGRPYEQYF
TRBV9	once	-	TRBJ2-6	TGTGCCAGCAGCGGGACAGCCTCTGGGGCCAACGTCCTGACTTTC	CASSGTASGANVLTF
TRBV5-1	-	-	TRBJ1-2	TGCGCCAGCAGTCCCGAGTACGGGACACCTTATGGCTACACCTTC	CASSPEYGTPYGYTF
TRBV3-1	-	TRBD1	TRBJ2-1	TGTGCCAGCACCTCCCGGGACAGCCGTTACAATGAGCAGTTCTTC	CASTSRDSRYNEQFF
TRBV3-1	-	TRBD2	TRBJ2-5	TGTGCCAGCAGCCTCCTAGCGGCCGGCTCGGAGACCCAGTACTTC	CASSLLAAGSETQYF
TRBV12-3/TRBV12-4	once	-	TRBJ1-5	TGTGCCAGCGGGAGGGAGGCTGATCAGCCCCAGCATTTT	CASGREADQPQHF
TRBV6-6	few	-	TRBJ1-2	TGTGCCAGCAGTTACGGGAGTTGGGGATATGGCTACACCTTC	CASSYGSWGYGYTF
TRBV15	-	-	TRBJ2-2	TGTGCCACCAGCAGAGATCTAGGACTTAGCAGGGAGCTGTTTTTT	CATSRDLGLSRELFF
TRBV2	-	-	TRBJ2-7	TGTGCCAGCGGGCGGGCACTCGTCGAGCAGTACTTC	CASGRALVEQYF
TRBV29-1	-	-	TRBJ1-1	TGCAGCGTTGATCTGGGGTCTGAAGCTTTCTTT	CSVDLGSEAFF
TRBV29-1	-	TRBD1	TRBJ2-7	TGCAGCGTCGAGCCCCTACAGGGGGCAGGGGAGCAGTACTTC	CSVEPLQGAGEQYF
TRBV15	-	-	TRBJ2-5	TGTGCCACCAGCAGAAAACGGGGGGCGGAGACCCAGTACTTC	CATSRKRGAETQYF
TRBV9	-	TRBD1	TRBJ2-7	TGTGCCAGCAGCGCCGGGACAGGGATCTACGAGCAGTACTTC	CASSAGTGIYEQYF
TRBV12-3/TRBV12-4	-	-	TRBJ2-3	TGTGCCAGCAGTTTTGGGAACGGTCCAAGCACAGATACGCAGTATTTT	CASSFGNGPSTDTQYF
TRBV4-1	-	-	TRBJ2-7	TGCGCCAGCAGCCAAGAAGGTGGCGGGAACTCCTACGAGCAGTACTTC	CASSQEGGGNSYEQYF
TRBV24-1	-	-	TRBJ2-3	TGTGCCACCAGTGGCCTGACTAGAAGGAATACGCAGTATTTT	CATSGLTRRNTQYF
TRBV29-1	-	-	TRBJ1-1	TGCAGCGTTGAGGGTCGCGCGGCGGTTCAACTGAACACTGAAGCTTTCTTT	CSVEGRAAVQLNTEAFF
TRBV29-1	-	TRBD1	TRBJ2-7	TGCAGCGTTCTGGACAGGTCCTCTTACGAGCAGTACTTC	CSVLDRSSYEQYF
TRBV20-1	-	-	TRBJ1-1	TGCAGTGCCCACAGGGAAAGCACTGAAGCTTTCTTT	CSAHRESTEAFF
TRBV7-9	-	-	TRBJ2-3	TGTGCCAGCAGCTTTTATCGGGCCACAGATACGCAGTATTTT	CASSFYRATDTQYF
TRBV2	-	TRBD2	TRBJ2-1	TGTGCCAGCGGACTAGCCCACAATGAGCAGTTCTTC	CASGLAHNEQFF
TRBV2	-	-	TRBJ2-7	TGTGCCAGCAGTACCCCGGACTACAGCTCCTACGAGCAGTACTTC	CASSTPDYSSYEQYF
TRBV3-1	-	-	TRBJ1-1	TGTGCCAGCAGCCAAGTCTATGGAAACACTGAAGCTTTCTTT	CASSQVYGNTEAFF
TRBV27	-	-	TRBJ2-7	TGTGCCAGCAGGGGGCGGAGGGACGTACCCTACGAGCAGTACTTC	CASRGRRDVPYEQYF
TRBV7-9	-	TRBD1	TRBJ2-1	TGTGCCAGCAGCCTTCTGGGACAGGGTTACAATGAGCAGTTCTTC	CASSLLGQGYNEQFF
TRBV6-5	-	TRBD1	TRBJ1-5	TGTGCCAGCAGTTCCGGGACAGGGAACAATCAGCCCCAGCATTTT	CASSSGTGNNQPQHF
TRBV5-6	-	-	TRBJ1-2	TGTGCCAGCATCCAGGAGGGGTTCCTTTATGGCTACACCTTC	CASIQEGFLYGYTF
TRBV6-1	once	TRBD1	TRBJ2-3	TGTGCCAGCCGCACCTACAGGGGACACTTCACAGATACGCAGTATTTT	CASRTYRGHFTDTQYF
TRBV7-9	-	-	TRBJ2-3	TGTGCCAGCAGTAATCGACAGGTCCCAGATACGCAGTATTTT	CASSNRQVPDTQYF
TRBV6-5	-	TRBD1	TRBJ1-5	TGTGCCAGCAGCCGTGTGCAGGGGGCGAATCAGCCCCAGCATTTT	CASSRVQGANQPQHF
TRBV11-2	-	TRBD2	TRBJ2-5	TGTGCCAGCAGCATCACTAGCGGAGTGGGGGAGACCCAGTACTTC	CASSITSGVGETQYF
TRBV28	-	-	TRBJ1-2	TGTGCCAGCAGTTTGATAGCTCTTGACGGCTACACCTTC	CASSLIALDGYTF
TRBV20-1	-	TRBD1	TRBJ2-5	TGCAGTGCTAGAGCCTACAGGGGCCAAGAGACCCAGTACTTC	CSARAYRGQETQYF
TRBV29-1	-	-	TRBJ2-1	TGCAGCGTTGACGGGGGAACCTACAATGAGCAGTTCTTC	CSVDGGTYNEQFF
TRBV12-3/TRBV12-4	-	-	TRBJ1-1	TGTGCCAGCAGTTTTGGGGGGCTGGCTGAAGCTTTCTTT	CASSFGGLAEAFF
TRBV20-1	-	-	TRBJ2-1	TGCAGTGCTGACCCAGGACAGTCCAACAATGAGCAGTTCTTC	CSADPGQSNNEQFF